The rows below give T cell receptor beta chains drawn from one sample of a study of shared clonotypes between healthy human individuals. Profiling relied on immunoSEQ multiplex PCR, and the TCRdb table lists in-frame clones only, not all of them. The sample lists a few million clones, 85% to 95% seen once, with about 0.13% in the top ten. The sample taken for sequencing was naive CD4+ T cells sorted from blood. The receptors shown here come from a man aged 18 to 29 in good health. CDR3s include the opening cysteine and the closing phenylalanine or tryptophan. Each record gives: J gene, D gene, clone size, V gene, CDR3 protein, CDR3 DNA. The D gene is left open where the match is weak. Not every row has a clone size; where given, it reads once, few, many or a size class.

TRBJ2-7 | - | once | TRBV6-6 | CASSLPVRGEQYF | TGTGCCAGCAGCCTGCCAGTCCGGGGCGAGCAGTACTTC
TRBJ2-3 | - | once | TRBV6-5 | CASSSRDGGTDTQYF | TGTGCCAGCAGTTCCCGGGACGGAGGCACAGATACGCAGTATTTT
TRBJ2-5 | - | - | TRBV10-2 | CASSLYGTQYF | TGCGCCAGCAGTCTATACGGGACCCAGTACTTC
TRBJ2-2 | - | - | TRBV7-9 | CASSLGEASRPGELFF | TGTGCCAGCAGCTTAGGAGAGGCGTCCCGGCCCGGGGAGCTGTTTTTT
TRBJ2-2 | TRBD1 | - | TRBV19 | CASSTYRGDTGELFF | TGTGCCAGTAGTACCTACAGGGGTGACACCGGGGAGCTGTTTTTT
TRBJ2-7 | - | - | TRBV10-3 | CAIRTDASYEQYF | TGTGCCATCAGGACAGACGCCTCCTACGAGCAGTACTTC
TRBJ2-5 | - | - | TRBV7-3 | CASSLNGPGVQETQYF | TGTGCCAGCAGCTTAAATGGTCCGGGCGTCCAAGAGACCCAGTACTTC
TRBJ2-2 | TRBD1 | - | TRBV11-2 | CASSWTGIYTGELFF | TGTGCCAGCAGCTGGACAGGAATCTACACCGGGGAGCTGTTTTTT
TRBJ1-6 | TRBD1 | - | TRBV6-1 | CASSVPSQGVRSPLHF | TGTGCCAGCAGTGTCCCCTCACAGGGGGTCCGATCACCCCTCCACTTT
TRBJ1-2 | TRBD1 | - | TRBV5-6 | CASSLTGEFLYGYTF | TGTGCCAGCAGCTTGACAGGGGAGTTTCTCTATGGCTACACCTTC
TRBJ1-2 | - | - | TRBV5-5 | CASSLGPLGIYGYTF | TGTGCCAGCAGCTTGGGACCCCTTGGGATCTATGGCTACACCTTC
TRBJ2-7 | - | - | TRBV25-1 | CASSEVHEQYF | TGTGCCAGCAGTGAAGTACACGAGCAGTACTTC
TRBJ1-1 | TRBD1 | - | TRBV18 | CPSGGAGGEAFF | TGCCCTTCAGGGGGCGCAGGAGGTGAAGCTTTCTTT
TRBJ2-3 | - | - | TRBV5-1 | CASLSGGHTTSTDTQYF | TGCGCCAGCCTCTCCGGGGGGCACACGACTAGCACAGATACGCAGTATTTT
TRBJ1-2 | TRBD1 | - | TRBV19 | CASSIEGQGRNYGYTF | TGTGCCAGTAGTATAGAAGGACAGGGGAGGAACTATGGCTACACCTTC
TRBJ1-2 | - | - | TRBV5-5 | CASSLEGQTRYGYTF | TGTGCCAGCAGCTTGGAGGGCCAGACCCGTTATGGCTACACCTTC
TRBJ1-4 | TRBD1 | - | TRBV29-1 | CSVAGGKDEKLFF | TGCAGCGTCGCAGGGGGTAAAGATGAAAAACTGTTTTTT
TRBJ2-7 | - | - | TRBV10-3 | CAISESGQPYEQYF | TGTGCCATCAGTGAGTCTGGACAGCCCTACGAGCAGTACTTC
TRBJ2-6 | - | - | TRBV6-5 | CASHSGANVLTF | TGTGCCAGCCACTCTGGGGCCAACGTCCTGACTTTC
TRBJ1-2 | TRBD1 | - | TRBV5-1 | CASSLGSGQGRYGYTF | TGCGCCAGCAGCTTGGGATCCGGACAGGGGAGGTATGGCTACACCTTC
TRBJ2-2 | TRBD1 | - | TRBV2 | CASREGTANTGELFF | TGTGCCAGCAGAGAAGGGACAGCGAACACCGGGGAGCTGTTTTTT
TRBJ2-5 | TRBD1 | - | TRBV29-1 | CSVAEGTGDRETQYF | TGCAGCGTTGCGGAAGGGACAGGGGATCGAGAGACCCAGTACTTC
TRBJ2-3 | TRBD1 | - | TRBV25-1 | CASSGGTGQLTDTQYF | TGTGCCAGCAGTGGGGGGACAGGGCAACTCACAGATACGCAGTATTTT
TRBJ2-2 | TRBD2 | - | TRBV4-1 | CASSQEGGSGRRTGELFF | TGCGCCAGCAGCCAAGAAGGGGGTAGCGGGAGACGAACCGGGGAGCTGTTTTTT
TRBJ2-3 | - | - | TRBV10-3 | CAISEGTADTQYF | TGTGCCATCAGTGAGGGTACAGCGGATACGCAGTATTTT
TRBJ1-1 | - | - | TRBV5-4 | CASSPDPSRDTEAFF | TGTGCCAGCAGCCCGGACCCCAGCCGGGACACTGAAGCTTTCTTT
TRBJ2-5 | - | - | TRBV10-3 | CAISFSGGLQETQYF | TGTGCCATCAGTTTTTCCGGGGGCTTACAAGAGACCCAGTACTTC
TRBJ2-1 | TRBD2 | - | TRBV4-3 | CASSQEGLAGYNEQFF | TGCGCCAGCAGCCAAGAGGGACTAGCGGGATACAATGAGCAGTTCTTC
TRBJ1-2 | - | once | TRBV10-3 | CATGQLDYGYTF | TGTGCCACTGGACAGTTGGACTATGGCTACACCTTC